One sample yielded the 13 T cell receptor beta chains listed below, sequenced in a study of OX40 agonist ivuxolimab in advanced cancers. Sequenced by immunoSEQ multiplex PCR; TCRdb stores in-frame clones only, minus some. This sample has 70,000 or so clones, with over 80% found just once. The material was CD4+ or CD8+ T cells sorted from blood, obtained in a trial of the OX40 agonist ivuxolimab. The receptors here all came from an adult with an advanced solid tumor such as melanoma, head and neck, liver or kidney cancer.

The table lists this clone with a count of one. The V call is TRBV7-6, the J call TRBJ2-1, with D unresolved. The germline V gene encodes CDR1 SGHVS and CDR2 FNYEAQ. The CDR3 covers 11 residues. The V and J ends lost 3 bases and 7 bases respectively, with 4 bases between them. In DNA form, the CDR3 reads TGTGCCAGCAGCTTCAGAAATGAGCAGTTCTTC. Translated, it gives CASSFRNEQFF.

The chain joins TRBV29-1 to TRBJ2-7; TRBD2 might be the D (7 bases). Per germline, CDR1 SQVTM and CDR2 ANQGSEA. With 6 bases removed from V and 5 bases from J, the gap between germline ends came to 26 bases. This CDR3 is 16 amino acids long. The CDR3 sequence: CSVTLRVTGGENEQYF. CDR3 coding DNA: TGCAGCGTCACTCTAAGGGTGACGGGGGGCGAAAACGAGCAGTACTTC.

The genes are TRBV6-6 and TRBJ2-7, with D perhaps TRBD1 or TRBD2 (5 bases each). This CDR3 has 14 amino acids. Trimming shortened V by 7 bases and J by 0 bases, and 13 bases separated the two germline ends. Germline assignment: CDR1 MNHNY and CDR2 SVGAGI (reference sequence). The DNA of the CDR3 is TGTGCCAGCAAAGGGACGACAACCTCCTACGAGCAGTACTTC. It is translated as CASKGTTTSYEQYF.

The CDR3 is CASSVDQGPYNEQFF. CDR3 DNA sequence: TGTGCCAGCAGCGTAGATCAGGGTCCCTACAATGAGCAGTTCTTC. The chain couples TRBV9 to TRBJ2-1, with a possible D match to TRBD1 (5 bases). The germline V and J ends were trimmed by 0 bases and 2 bases, with 9 bases remaining between them. CDR1 is SGDLS, CDR2 YYNGEE, per germline. The CDR3 extends over 15 amino acids.

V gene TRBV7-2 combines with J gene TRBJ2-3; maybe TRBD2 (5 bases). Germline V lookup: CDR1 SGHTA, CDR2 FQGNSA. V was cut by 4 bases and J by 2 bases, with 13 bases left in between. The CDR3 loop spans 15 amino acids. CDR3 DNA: TGTGCCAGCAGCTCCCCAGCGGATATCACAGATACGCAGTATTTT. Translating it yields CASSSPADITDTQYF.

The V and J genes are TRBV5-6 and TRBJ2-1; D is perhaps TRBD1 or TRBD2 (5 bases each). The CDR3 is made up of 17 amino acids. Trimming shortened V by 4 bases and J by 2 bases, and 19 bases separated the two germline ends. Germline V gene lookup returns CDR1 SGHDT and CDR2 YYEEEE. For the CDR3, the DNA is TGTGCCAGCAGCCGATTTTTGAGAAGGGACCCCTACAATGAGCAGTTCTTC. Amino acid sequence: CASSRFLRRDPYNEQFF.

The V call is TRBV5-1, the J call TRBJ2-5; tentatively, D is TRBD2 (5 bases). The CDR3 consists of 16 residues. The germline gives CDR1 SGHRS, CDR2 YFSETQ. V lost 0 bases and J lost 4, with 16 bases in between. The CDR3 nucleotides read TGCGCCAGCAGCTTGGCCGGTCGCGGGTTGGGAGAGACCCAGTACTTC. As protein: CASSLAGRGLGETQYF.

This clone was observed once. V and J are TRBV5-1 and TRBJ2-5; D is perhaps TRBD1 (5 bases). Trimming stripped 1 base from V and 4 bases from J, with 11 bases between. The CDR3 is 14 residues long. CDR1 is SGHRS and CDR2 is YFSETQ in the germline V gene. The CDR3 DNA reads TGCGCCAGCAGCTTGCAGGGTATCCGAGAGACCCAGTACTTC. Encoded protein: CASSLQGIRETQYF.

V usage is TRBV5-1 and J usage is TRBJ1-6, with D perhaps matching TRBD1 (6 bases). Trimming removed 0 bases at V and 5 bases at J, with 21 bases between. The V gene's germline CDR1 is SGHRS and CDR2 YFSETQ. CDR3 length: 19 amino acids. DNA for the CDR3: TGCGCCAGCAGCTTGGTTGGCGGGACACTTGGGCAACATAATTCACCCCTCCACTTT. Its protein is CASSLVGGTLGQHNSPLHF.

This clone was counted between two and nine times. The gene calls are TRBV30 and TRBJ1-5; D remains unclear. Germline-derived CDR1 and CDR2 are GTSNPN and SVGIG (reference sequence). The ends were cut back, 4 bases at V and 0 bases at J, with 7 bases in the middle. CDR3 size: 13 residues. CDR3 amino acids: CAWTGNSNQPQHF. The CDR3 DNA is TGTGCCTGGACAGGAAATAGCAATCAGCCCCAGCATTTT.

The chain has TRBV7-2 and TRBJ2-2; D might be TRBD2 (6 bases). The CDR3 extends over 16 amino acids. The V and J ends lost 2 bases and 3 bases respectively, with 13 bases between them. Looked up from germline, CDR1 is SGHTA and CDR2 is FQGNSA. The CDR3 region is CASSLLWGVDTGELFF. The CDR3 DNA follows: TGTGCCAGCAGCTTATTGTGGGGGGTGGACACCGGGGAGCTGTTTTTT. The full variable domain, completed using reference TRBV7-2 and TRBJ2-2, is GAGVSQSPSNKVTEKGKDVELRCDPISGHTALYWYRQSLGQGLEFLIYFQGNSAPDKSGLPSDRFSAERTGGSVSTLTIQRTQQEDSAVYLCASSLLWGVDTGELFFGEGSRLTVL.

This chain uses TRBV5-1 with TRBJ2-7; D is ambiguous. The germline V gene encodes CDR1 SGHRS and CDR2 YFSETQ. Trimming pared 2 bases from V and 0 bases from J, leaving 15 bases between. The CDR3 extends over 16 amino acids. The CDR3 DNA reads TGCGCCAGCAGCTTCTTGGGTCCTTTGAGCTCCTACGAGCAGTACTTC. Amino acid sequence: CASSFLGPLSSYEQYF.

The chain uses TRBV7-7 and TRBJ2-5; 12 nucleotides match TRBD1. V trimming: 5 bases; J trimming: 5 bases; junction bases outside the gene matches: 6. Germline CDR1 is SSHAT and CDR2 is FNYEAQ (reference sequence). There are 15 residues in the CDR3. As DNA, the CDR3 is TGTGCCAGCAGCCCGGGGACAGGGGGCGCGGAGACCCAGTACTTC. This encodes CASSPGTGGAETQYF.